This T cell receptor beta chain derives from a study of CD8+ T cells in alopecia areata. Overall study findings and caveats: Only one nonresponder was present, which leaves the link between baseline CD8+ expansion and response uncertain. While tofacitinib was given, many expanded lesional clones persisted in scalp and blood. Sequencing of scalp samples also captures resident alphabeta T cells of normal skin.

The CDR3 has 13 amino acids. Germline lookup yields CDR1 SQVTM and CDR2 ANQGSEA. Deletions cut 1 base from V and 3 bases from J, with 6 bases between. On this clone: The antigen remains unidentified.

As to treatment: oral pan-JAK inhibitor, 5-10 mg twice daily. Sequencing used cDNA as its template, made by extracting RNA and reverse transcribing it. Measured with immunoSEQ multiplex PCR; TCRdb has only the in-frame clones, and not every one. This sample carries 160,000 or so clones, 65% of them seen once, and the ten largest clones take roughly 0.85%. The sequence came from a human donor with alopecia areata. Specimen: CD4+ T cells sorted from blood, collected at week 4, from a patient treated with tofacitinib. The chain carries TRBV29-1 and TRBJ1-4, with D unclear. The CDR3, as DNA: TGCAGCGTTGAAGTGGAGGCTAATGAAAAACTGTTTTTT. Translated: CSVEVEANEKLFF.